The following is a T cell receptor beta chain sequence with its context. This specimen belongs to a study of control samples from healthy donors and cancer patients. Sequencing used immunoSEQ multiplex PCR; TCRdb keeps in-frame clones, though not all of them. The table includes about 130,000 clones, around nine tenths detected once. V was pared by 4 bases and J by 6 bases, with 6 bases of the junction left unmatched. This CDR3 is 14 amino acids long. Looked up from germline, CDR1 is SGDLS and CDR2 is YYNGEE. This clonotype was obtained from a man between 18 and 29 years old in good health. Specimen: blood. This chain joins TRBV9 and TRBJ1-4, with 7 positions matching TRBD1. DNA for the CDR3: TGTGCCAGCAGCCTCCAGGGGGGCGATGAAAAACTGTTTTTT. Translating it yields CASSLQGGDEKLFF.